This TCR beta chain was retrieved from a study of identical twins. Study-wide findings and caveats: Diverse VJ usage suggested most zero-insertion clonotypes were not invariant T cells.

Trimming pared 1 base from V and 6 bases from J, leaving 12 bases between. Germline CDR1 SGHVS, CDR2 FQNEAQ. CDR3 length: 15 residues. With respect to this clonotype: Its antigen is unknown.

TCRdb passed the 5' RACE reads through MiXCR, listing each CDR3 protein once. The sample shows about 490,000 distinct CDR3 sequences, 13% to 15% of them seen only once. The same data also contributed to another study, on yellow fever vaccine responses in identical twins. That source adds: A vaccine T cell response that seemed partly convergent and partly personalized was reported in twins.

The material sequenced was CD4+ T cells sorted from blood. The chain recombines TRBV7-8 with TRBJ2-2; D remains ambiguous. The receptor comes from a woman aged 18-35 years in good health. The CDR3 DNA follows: TGTGCCAGCAGCTTAGTGTGGGCCGGGTCCGGGGAGCTGTTTTTT. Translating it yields CASSLVWAGSGELFF.